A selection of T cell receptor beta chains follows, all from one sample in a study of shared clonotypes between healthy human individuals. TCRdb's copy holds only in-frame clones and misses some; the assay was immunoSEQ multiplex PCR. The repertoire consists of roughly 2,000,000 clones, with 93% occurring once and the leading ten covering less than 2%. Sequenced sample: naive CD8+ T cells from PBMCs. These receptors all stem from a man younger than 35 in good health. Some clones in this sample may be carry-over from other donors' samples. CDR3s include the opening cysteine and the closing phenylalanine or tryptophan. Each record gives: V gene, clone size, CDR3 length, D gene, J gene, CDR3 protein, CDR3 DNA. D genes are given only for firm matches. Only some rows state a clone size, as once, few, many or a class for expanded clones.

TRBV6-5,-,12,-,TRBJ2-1,CASSYGDNEQFF,TGTGCCAGCAGTTACGGAGACAATGAGCAGTTCTTC
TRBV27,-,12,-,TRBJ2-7,CASSPSGFEQYF,TGTGCCAGCAGCCCCTCAGGTTTCGAGCAGTACTTC
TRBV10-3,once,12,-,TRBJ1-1,CAISESGNEAFF,TGTGCCATCAGTGAGTCGGGGAATGAAGCTTTCTTT
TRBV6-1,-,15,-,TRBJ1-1,CASNPPGFMNTEAFF,TGTGCCAGCAACCCCCCAGGGTTCATGAACACTGAAGCTTTCTTT
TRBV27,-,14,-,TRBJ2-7,CASSFLASSYEQYF,TGTGCCAGCAGTTTTTTAGCCAGCTCCTACGAGCAGTACTTC
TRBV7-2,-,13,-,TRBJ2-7,CASSPIGSYEQYF,TGTGCCAGCAGCCCGATTGGGTCCTACGAGCAGTACTTC
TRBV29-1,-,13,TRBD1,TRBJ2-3,CSSSGTGIDTQYF,TGCAGCTCATCCGGGACAGGCATAGATACGCAGTATTTT
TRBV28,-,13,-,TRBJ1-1,CASSATRWTEAFF,TGTGCCAGCAGTGCCACCAGGTGGACTGAAGCTTTCTTT
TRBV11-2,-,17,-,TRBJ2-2,CASSSSLHRLGAGELFF,TGTGCCAGCAGCTCTTCCCTCCATCGGCTGGGGGCCGGGGAGCTGTTTTTT
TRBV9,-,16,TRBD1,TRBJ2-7,CASSPSPGTVTDEQYF,TGTGCCAGCAGCCCCTCCCCCGGGACAGTCACGGATGAGCAGTACTTC
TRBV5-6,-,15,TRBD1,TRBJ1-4,CASSQNRGLYEKLFF,TGTGCCAGCAGCCAAAACAGGGGGCTATATGAAAAACTGTTTTTT
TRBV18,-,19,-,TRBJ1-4,CASSPLPPGGPSGNEKLFF,TGTGCCAGCTCACCCCTGCCCCCGGGAGGGCCTTCTGGAAATGAAAAACTGTTTTTT
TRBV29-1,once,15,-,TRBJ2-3,CSVEPVLVRTDTQYF,TGCAGCGTCGAACCCGTCCTCGTTAGGACAGATACGCAGTATTTT
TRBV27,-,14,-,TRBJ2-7,CASSQHPVNFEQYF,TGTGCCAGCAGTCAACACCCAGTCAATTTTGAACAGTACTTC
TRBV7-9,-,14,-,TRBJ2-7,CATDGGLSSYEQYF,TGTGCCACAGACGGCGGACTCTCCTCCTACGAGCAGTACTTC